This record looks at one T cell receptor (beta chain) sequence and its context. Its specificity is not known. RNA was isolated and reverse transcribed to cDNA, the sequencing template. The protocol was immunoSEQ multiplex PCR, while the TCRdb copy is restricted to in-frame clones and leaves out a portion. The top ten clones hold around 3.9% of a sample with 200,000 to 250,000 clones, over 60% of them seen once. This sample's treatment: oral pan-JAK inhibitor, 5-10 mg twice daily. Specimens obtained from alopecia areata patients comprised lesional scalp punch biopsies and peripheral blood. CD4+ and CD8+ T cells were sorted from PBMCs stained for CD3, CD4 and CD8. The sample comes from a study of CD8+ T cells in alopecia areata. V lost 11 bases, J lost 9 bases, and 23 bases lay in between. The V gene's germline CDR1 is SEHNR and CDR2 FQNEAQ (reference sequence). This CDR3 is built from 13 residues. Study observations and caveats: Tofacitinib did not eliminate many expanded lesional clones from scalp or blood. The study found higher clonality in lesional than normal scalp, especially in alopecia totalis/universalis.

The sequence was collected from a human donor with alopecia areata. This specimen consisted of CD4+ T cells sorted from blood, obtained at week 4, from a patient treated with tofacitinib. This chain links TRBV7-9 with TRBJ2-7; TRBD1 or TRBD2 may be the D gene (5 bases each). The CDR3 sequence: CAGSLQPQGVQYF. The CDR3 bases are TGTGCCGGGAGCCTCCAGCCCCAGGGCGTGCAGTACTTC.